What follows are 18 T cell receptor beta chains derived from one specimen sequenced in a study of control samples from healthy donors and cancer patients. Produced via immunoSEQ multiplex PCR; TCRdb's table is partial and in-frame only. The sample consists of fewer than 200,000 clones, nearly 90% of them appearing once. The sequenced sample consisted of blood. All receptors come from a woman aged 50 to 60 in good health.

V usage is TRBV27 and J usage is TRBJ1-1, with no clear D. Germline V gene lookup returns CDR1 MNHEY and CDR2 SMNVEV (reference sequence). The V end lost 4 bases, the J end lost 0 bases, and 12 bases lay between the germline ends. The CDR3 has 15 amino acids. The CDR3 nucleotides read TGTGCCAGCAGTTCCTTCGCGAACATGAACACTGAAGCTTTCTTT. It specifies CASSSFANMNTEAFF.

The CDR3 coding sequence is TGTGCCAGCAGCCCGAGCGGGTTAATGAACACTGAAGCTTTCTTT. The encoded protein is CASSPSGLMNTEAFF. The chain joins TRBV11-3 to TRBJ1-1; D gene ambiguous. Deletions cut 5 bases from V and 0 bases from J, with 13 bases between. This CDR3 has 15 amino acids. The V gene's germline CDR1 is SGHNT and CDR2 YENEEA.

In DNA, the CDR3 is TGTGCCAGCAGCCAAAACAGTAACTATGGCTACACCTTC. As protein: CASSQNSNYGYTF. The V and J genes are TRBV16 and TRBJ1-2, with D unclear. CDR1 is KGHSY and CDR2 is FQNENV in the germline V gene. The CDR3 totals 13 residues. Between the trimmed V and J ends, which lost 2 bases and 1 base, there was a span of 5 bases.

The sample holds one count of this clone. This chain joins TRBV27 and TRBJ2-5; D gene uncertain. CDR3 size: 11 residues. Germline values: CDR1 MNHEY, CDR2 SMNVEV (reference sequence). V dropped 5 bases and J dropped 5 bases, with 6 bases sitting between them. The CDR3 reads CASSRMETQYF. The CDR3 nucleotides are TGTGCCAGCAGTCGAATGGAGACCCAGTACTTC.

The chain has TRBV24-1 and TRBJ2-1; 8 bases fit TRBD1. This CDR3 region has 15 residues. After removal of 9 bases from V and 1 base from J, the junction contained 7 bases not matched to a gene. The germline V gene encodes CDR1 KGHDR and CDR2 SFDVKD. The CDR3 region has the DNA TGTGCCACCGGGGGACAGGAAACATCCTACAATGAGCAGTTCTTC. It yields the protein CATGGQETSYNEQFF.

The rearrangement uses TRBV27 and TRBJ1-4, with a possible D match to TRBD1 (5 bases). Germline V lookup: CDR1 MNHEY, CDR2 SMNVEV (reference sequence). The V and J ends lost 6 bases and 10 bases respectively, with 15 bases between them. The CDR3 contains 13 residues. The CDR3 here is CASSVGGAGKLFF. The CDR3 bases are TGTGCCAGCAGCGTGGGAGGGGCTGGAAAACTGTTTTTT.

This chain connects TRBV28 to TRBJ1-5; D gene ambiguous. The CDR3 length is 14 residues. Germline CDR1 and CDR2: MDHEN and SYDVKM. Trimming stripped 5 bases from V and 0 bases from J, with 8 bases between. The CDR3 nucleotides are TGTGCCAGCAGTCCCGGAGCTAGCAATCAGCCCCAGCATTTT. Translation gives CASSPGASNQPQHF.

The chain joins TRBV5-4 to TRBJ2-3; the D gene is possibly TRBD2 (5 bases). With 6 bases removed from V and 1 base from J, the gap between germline ends came to 18 bases. The germline V gene encodes CDR1 SGHNT and CDR2 YYREEE (reference sequence). The CDR3 has 16 amino acids. The CDR3 bases are TGTGCCAGCAACTCGCGGGCGGCCTATGGCACAGATACGCAGTATTTT. It encodes CASNSRAAYGTDTQYF.

The CDR3 spells CSGGPGVKGYTF. CDR3 in DNA: TGCAGCGGGGGGCCCGGGGTAAAAGGCTACACCTTC. The chain recombines TRBV29-1 with TRBJ1-2, with D possibly TRBD1 on 6 matching bases. Germline lookup yields CDR1 SQVTM and CDR2 ANQGSEA. Trimming pared 7 bases from V and 8 bases from J, leaving 17 bases between. This CDR3 comprises 12 residues.

This clone was seen once. V and J are TRBV27 and TRBJ1-1; 10 positions match TRBD1. Germline CDR1 MNHEY, CDR2 SMNVEV (reference sequence). The length of the CDR3 is 16 residues. The J segment lost 1 base and the V segment lost 8 bases, leaving 10 bases of the junction unmatched. The CDR3 protein is CASARDRGGQNTEAFF. The CDR3 region has the DNA TGTGCCAGCGCCCGGGACAGGGGCGGCCAGAACACTGAAGCTTTCTTT.

The rearrangement uses TRBV5-1 and TRBJ1-1; D unresolved. Germline V lookup: CDR1 SGHRS, CDR2 YFSETQ. The V gene lost 3 bases and the J gene lost 1 base, with 16 bases spanning the gap. The CDR3 has 16 residues. CDR3 sequence reads: CASSSDPGRRNTEAFF. For the CDR3, the DNA is TGCGCCAGCAGCTCCGATCCCGGACGGAGGAACACTGAAGCTTTCTTT.

This chain uses TRBV12-3 or TRBV12-4 with TRBJ1-1, with D uncertain. The CDR3 runs 13 residues. The V and J ends lost 5 bases and 10 bases respectively, with 17 bases between them. The CDR3 is CASSPLRNSGAFF. The CDR3 region has the DNA TGTGCCAGCAGTCCCCTGAGGAATTCGGGAGCTTTCTTT.

V is TRBV9 and J is TRBJ2-7; D is undetermined. The CDR3 extends over 14 amino acids. Trimming took 2 bases from V and 2 from J, leaving 11 bases between them. Germline CDR1 SGDLS, CDR2 YYNGEE. The CDR3 nucleotides read TGTGCCAGCAGCGTTGGCCGGGCCGCCTACGAGCAGTACTTC. Its translation: CASSVGRAAYEQYF.

J is TRBJ1-4 and V is TRBV10-3; perhaps TRBD1 as D (6 bases). V lost 10 bases and J lost 8, with 17 bases in between. Germline-derived CDR1 and CDR2 are ENHRY and SYGVKD. CDR3 length: 13 amino acids. The CDR3 is CATNREYKEKLFF. The DNA for the CDR3 is TGTGCCACCAACAGGGAGTATAAGGAAAAACTGTTTTTT.

The chain recombines TRBV6-1 with TRBJ2-2; TRBD1 is a possible D gene (6 bases). V gave up 4 bases and J gave up 4 bases, with 16 bases separating them. The CDR3 has 16 amino acids. The germline gives CDR1 MNHNS, CDR2 SASEGT. CDR3 coding DNA: TGTGCCAGCAGTGTGAGGCCAGGGGCTGGCACCGGGGAGCTGTTTTTT. The encoded protein is CASSVRPGAGTGELFF.

The chain employs TRBV7-9 and TRBJ2-7, with TRBD1 as a possible D gene (5 bases). The CDR3 covers 14 residues. The V end was cut by 5 bases, the J end by 3 bases, with 14 bases between. In germline, CDR1 is SEHNR, CDR2 FQNEAQ (reference sequence). Written as DNA, the CDR3 is TGTGCCAGCAGCCTGGACCTCAGGGTCTACGAGCAGTACTTC. It is translated as CASSLDLRVYEQYF.

The genes are TRBV3-1 (or the pseudogene TRBV3-2) and TRBJ2-2; D gene unclear. V was cut by 4 bases and J by 3 bases, with 12 bases left in between. The CDR3 contains 15 residues. Per the germline V gene, CDR1 is LGHDT and CDR2 is YNNKEL (reference sequence). The CDR3 here is CASSLRLPDTGELFF. CDR3 DNA sequence: TGTGCCAGCAGCCTCAGGCTCCCCGACACCGGGGAGCTGTTTTTT.

This clone appeared once. The V and J genes are TRBV12-3 or TRBV12-4 and TRBJ1-1; possibly TRBD1 for D (6 bases). CDR3 length equals 13 residues. The V end was cut by 5 bases, the J end by 5 bases, with 12 bases between. The CDR3 sequence is CASSRGGRTEAFF. CDR3 nucleotide sequence: TGTGCCAGCAGTCGGGGGGGCCGGACTGAAGCTTTCTTT.